This TCR beta chain emerged from a study of tumor-infiltrating lymphocytes in primary liver carcinoma. Turning to this clonotype: No antigen is known for it.

Study conclusions and caveats: Blood had a significantly lower top-250-clone fraction than tumors did (p = 0.039). For tumor-adjacent and tumor-blood pairs, overlap was less than that seen for tumor region pairs.

Reverse transcription of 450 to 500 ng total RNA with a constant-region primer produced TCR beta cDNA. Three-round nested multiplex PCR performed with slightly modified ARM-PCR produced the TCR beta libraries. Forward primers for TRBV1-TRBV30 and a C-beta reverse primer served the first two PCR rounds, at roughly 10 cycles each. TCRdb re-called the multiplex PCR reads through MiXCR, storing one row per CDR3 protein. The sample lists roughly 330,000 distinct CDR3 sequences; around three fifths were seen once. RNA was extracted from whole blood without cell sorting, alongside germline DNA. CDR1 is SGHNT and CDR2 is YENEEA in the germline V gene. Deletions cut 1 base from V and 0 bases from J, with 13 bases between. The CDR3 contains 17 residues.

The sample consisted of peripheral blood. This clonotype was obtained from a man aged 35 to 55 with primary liver carcinoma and hepatitis B virus infection. The chain joins TRBV11-3 to TRBJ2-1; D is unresolved. The CDR3 coding sequence is TGTGCCAGCAGCTTAGGAGTTAGCACAAGCTCCTACAATGAGCAGTTCTTC. Translation gives CASSLGVSTSSYNEQFF.